This T cell receptor beta chain appears in the sequencing data of a study of cytomegalovirus exposure and HLA in healthy donors. The study's findings and limits: Cytomegalovirus-associated TCR beta chains were listed, numbering over 150. Within a later analysis, the majority of CMV-associated TCR beta chains appeared HLA-restricted.

Worth noting for this clone: Antigen specificity is unknown.

Use of 60 Vbeta and 13 Jbeta primers characterized the PCR. Assay: immunoSEQ multiplex PCR; the TCRdb copy retains only in-frame clones and omits some. The sample contains 85,000 to 130,000 clones, approximately 80% of which appear only once. The germline V and J ends were trimmed by 4 bases and 6 bases, with 11 bases remaining between them. This CDR3 has 12 residues. Germline values: CDR1 SGHRS, CDR2 YFSETQ. The sequence derives from a female donor in good health and CMV-seropositive. The sequencing sample was made of PBMCs. The gene calls are TRBV5-1 and TRBJ2-7; a weak D match, TRBD1 (6 bases). The CDR3 DNA sequence: TGCGCCAGCAGCCAGGAAGGGGGCGAGCAGTACTTC. Its protein product is CASSQEGGEQYF.